These T cell receptor beta chains were read from a single sample in a study of siplizumab effects on memory and regulatory T cells. Repertoires were generated with immunoSEQ multiplex PCR, while TCRdb's copy carries only in-frame clones and drops some. The sample records around 100,000 clones, 80% to 95% being singletons. Sequencing used CD4+ T cells sorted from blood. The receptors were gathered from a human donor in good health. CDR3s include the opening cysteine and the closing phenylalanine or tryptophan. Each record gives: J gene, D gene, clone size, V gene, CDR3 protein, CDR3 DNA. A D gene is named only where the DNA matches it firmly. Size is omitted from some rows. Given values are once, few, many or a class for expanded clones.

J gene: TRBJ2-1
D gene: -
clone size: -
V gene: TRBV15
CDR3 protein: CATSRKRTLDNEQFF
CDR3 DNA: TGTGCCACCAGCAGAAAACGAACCCTTGATAATGAGCAGTTCTTC

J gene: TRBJ1-2
D gene: TRBD1
clone size: -
V gene: TRBV27
CDR3 protein: CASRSRGQGVGGYTF
CDR3 DNA: TGTGCCAGCAGGTCTAGGGGGCAAGGGGTTGGTGGCTACACCTTC

J gene: TRBJ2-4
D gene: -
clone size: -
V gene: TRBV28
CDR3 protein: CASSRDSALKNIQYF
CDR3 DNA: TGTGCCAGCAGCCGAGACTCCGCTCTAAAAAACATTCAGTACTTC

J gene: TRBJ2-5
D gene: TRBD1
clone size: -
V gene: TRBV29-1
CDR3 protein: CSVAGGETQYF
CDR3 DNA: TGCAGCGTTGCAGGGGGCGAGACCCAGTACTTC

J gene: TRBJ1-5
D gene: -
clone size: -
V gene: TRBV28
CDR3 protein: CASSYPQGHQPQHF
CDR3 DNA: TGTGCCAGCAGCTATCCCCAGGGGCATCAGCCCCAGCATTTT

J gene: TRBJ1-1
D gene: -
clone size: -
V gene: TRBV15
CDR3 protein: CATSRDPLANTEAFF
CDR3 DNA: TGTGCCACCAGCAGAGACCCGCTGGCTAACACTGAAGCTTTCTTT

J gene: TRBJ2-7
D gene: TRBD2
clone size: -
V gene: TRBV28
CDR3 protein: CASRGSGRAWYEQYF
CDR3 DNA: TGTGCCAGCCGTGGGAGCGGGAGGGCCTGGTACGAGCAGTACTTC

J gene: TRBJ2-1
D gene: TRBD2
clone size: -
V gene: TRBV7-3
CDR3 protein: CASSPSGSNNEQFF
CDR3 DNA: TGTGCCAGCAGCCCTAGCGGATCCAACAATGAGCAGTTCTTC

J gene: TRBJ2-4
D gene: -
clone size: -
V gene: TRBV10-3
CDR3 protein: CAISEVDRTAKNIQYF
CDR3 DNA: TGTGCCATCAGTGAGGTGGACCGAACAGCCAAAAACATTCAGTACTTC

J gene: TRBJ2-2
D gene: -
clone size: once
V gene: TRBV6-5
CDR3 protein: CASRTFRTGELFF
CDR3 DNA: TGTGCCAGCAGGACTTTTAGGACCGGGGAGCTGTTTTTT

J gene: TRBJ2-5
D gene: -
clone size: once
V gene: TRBV9
CDR3 protein: CASSVYPSSTETQYF
CDR3 DNA: TGTGCCAGCAGCGTTTACCCGAGTAGTACGGAGACCCAGTACTTC

J gene: TRBJ2-7
D gene: TRBD2
clone size: once
V gene: TRBV10-3
CDR3 protein: CAISDGLDSIRKSRRAYEQYF
CDR3 DNA: TGTGCCATCAGTGACGGACTAGACTCGATTCGGAAGTCCCGGAGAGCCTACGAGCAGTACTTC

J gene: TRBJ1-4
D gene: -
clone size: -
V gene: TRBV5-1
CDR3 protein: CASSSGYGEKLFF
CDR3 DNA: TGCGCCAGCAGCTCAGGGTACGGTGAAAAACTGTTTTTT

J gene: TRBJ2-7
D gene: -
clone size: -
V gene: TRBV29-1
CDR3 protein: CSVTRSRDPRRAYEQYF
CDR3 DNA: TGCAGCGTCACGAGGTCCCGGGACCCTCGTAGAGCATACGAGCAGTACTTC

J gene: TRBJ2-3
D gene: TRBD2
clone size: -
V gene: TRBV6-5
CDR3 protein: CASTPSGRADTQYF
CDR3 DNA: TGTGCCAGCACCCCGAGCGGGAGGGCAGATACGCAGTATTTT

J gene: TRBJ2-3
D gene: -
clone size: -
V gene: TRBV28
CDR3 protein: CASSRFFGRRPSTDTQYF
CDR3 DNA: TGTGCCAGCAGTCGGTTCTTTGGGCGGAGGCCTAGCACAGATACGCAGTATTTT

J gene: TRBJ2-1
D gene: TRBD2
clone size: -
V gene: TRBV28
CDR3 protein: CASSFGLAGPYNEQFF
CDR3 DNA: TGTGCCAGCAGTTTTGGTCTAGCGGGACCTTACAATGAGCAGTTCTTC

J gene: TRBJ2-6
D gene: TRBD1
clone size: -
V gene: TRBV19
CDR3 protein: CASSGQGKIAGANVLTF
CDR3 DNA: TGTGCCAGTAGTGGACAGGGTAAAATAGCTGGGGCCAACGTCCTGACTTTC

J gene: TRBJ1-1
D gene: -
clone size: -
V gene: TRBV14
CDR3 protein: CASSQAGVTTEAFF
CDR3 DNA: TGTGCCAGCAGCCAAGCAGGTGTTACCACTGAAGCTTTCTTT

J gene: TRBJ2-3
D gene: -
clone size: -
V gene: TRBV19
CDR3 protein: CASSIGVPTDTQYF
CDR3 DNA: TGTGCCAGTAGTATAGGGGTCCCGACAGATACGCAGTATTTT

J gene: TRBJ2-5
D gene: -
clone size: -
V gene: TRBV9
CDR3 protein: CASSVRGIGETQYF
CDR3 DNA: TGTGCCAGCAGCGTCCGGGGAATCGGCGAGACCCAGTACTTC

J gene: TRBJ1-1
D gene: -
clone size: -
V gene: TRBV19
CDR3 protein: CASSIDLIESAEAFF
CDR3 DNA: TGTGCCAGTAGTATAGATCTAATTGAGTCCGCTGAAGCTTTCTTT

J gene: TRBJ1-2
D gene: TRBD1
clone size: -
V gene: TRBV2
CDR3 protein: CASRPDRGLSYGYTF
CDR3 DNA: TGTGCCAGCAGACCAGACAGGGGGCTAAGCTATGGCTACACCTTC

J gene: TRBJ1-4
D gene: -
clone size: -
V gene: TRBV28
CDR3 protein: CASSLSGAGIGGKLFF
CDR3 DNA: TGTGCCAGCAGTTTATCGGGGGCGGGCATCGGGGGAAAACTGTTTTTT

J gene: TRBJ2-1
D gene: TRBD1
clone size: -
V gene: TRBV5-1
CDR3 protein: CASSLVTGGNEQFF
CDR3 DNA: TGCGCCAGCAGCTTGGTGACAGGGGGTAATGAGCAGTTCTTC

J gene: TRBJ2-3
D gene: -
clone size: -
V gene: TRBV5-6
CDR3 protein: CASSLGSTDTQYF
CDR3 DNA: TGTGCCAGCAGCTTGGGTAGCACAGATACGCAGTATTTT

J gene: TRBJ1-2
D gene: -
clone size: -
V gene: TRBV18
CDR3 protein: CASSPVASNYGYTF
CDR3 DNA: TGTGCCAGCTCACCAGTAGCCTCTAACTATGGCTACACCTTC

J gene: TRBJ2-2
D gene: TRBD1
clone size: -
V gene: TRBV28
CDR3 protein: CASSTWTGGAAGELFF
CDR3 DNA: TGTGCCAGCAGTACTTGGACAGGGGGCGCGGCCGGGGAGCTGTTTTTT

J gene: TRBJ1-4
D gene: -
clone size: -
V gene: TRBV6-1
CDR3 protein: CASSNTVNEKLFF
CDR3 DNA: TGTGCCAGCAGTAATACAGTAAATGAAAAACTGTTTTTT

J gene: TRBJ2-5
D gene: -
clone size: once
V gene: TRBV7-2
CDR3 protein: CASSLGGGVQETQYF
CDR3 DNA: TGTGCCAGCAGCCTAGGAGGGGGCGTACAAGAGACCCAGTACTTC

J gene: TRBJ1-4
D gene: -
clone size: -
V gene: TRBV28
CDR3 protein: CASRSLNQGEKLFF
CDR3 DNA: TGTGCCAGCAGGTCCCTTAACCAGGGGGAAAAACTGTTTTTT

J gene: TRBJ2-3
D gene: TRBD2
clone size: -
V gene: TRBV6-5
CDR3 protein: CASSFLSGRSTDTQYF
CDR3 DNA: TGTGCCAGCAGTTTTCTTAGCGGGAGGAGCACAGATACGCAGTATTTT

J gene: TRBJ2-3
D gene: -
clone size: -
V gene: TRBV7-9
CDR3 protein: CASSFRLVTDTQYF
CDR3 DNA: TGTGCCAGCAGTTTTAGACTCGTCACAGATACGCAGTATTTT

J gene: TRBJ2-5
D gene: -
clone size: -
V gene: TRBV7-9
CDR3 protein: CASSLSGQWGQETQYF
CDR3 DNA: TGTGCCAGCAGCTTATCCGGACAGTGGGGCCAAGAGACCCAGTACTTC

J gene: TRBJ1-3
D gene: TRBD1
clone size: -
V gene: TRBV6-5
CDR3 protein: CASSYEGARGNTIYF
CDR3 DNA: TGTGCCAGCAGTTATGAGGGGGCGAGAGGAAACACCATATATTTT

J gene: TRBJ2-1
D gene: -
clone size: -
V gene: TRBV15
CDR3 protein: CATSRSRGAGSYNEQFF
CDR3 DNA: TGTGCCACCAGCAGAAGTCGGGGGGCGGGCTCCTACAATGAGCAGTTCTTC

J gene: TRBJ1-2
D gene: -
clone size: -
V gene: TRBV5-1
CDR3 protein: CASSPDWEGAGYTF
CDR3 DNA: TGCGCCAGCAGTCCTGACTGGGAAGGGGCCGGCTACACCTTC

J gene: TRBJ2-7
D gene: TRBD2
clone size: -
V gene: TRBV5-5
CDR3 protein: CASSFPPSGRAYEQYF
CDR3 DNA: TGTGCCAGCAGCTTCCCCCCCAGCGGGAGGGCCTACGAGCAGTACTTC

J gene: TRBJ2-5
D gene: -
clone size: -
V gene: TRBV7-9
CDR3 protein: CASSRGLSAQETQYF
CDR3 DNA: TGTGCCAGCAGCAGGGGACTTTCTGCCCAAGAGACCCAGTACTTC

J gene: TRBJ2-2
D gene: -
clone size: -
V gene: TRBV19
CDR3 protein: CASSGQRYTGELFF
CDR3 DNA: TGTGCCAGTAGTGGACAGCGGTACACCGGGGAGCTGTTTTTT

J gene: TRBJ2-5
D gene: -
clone size: once
V gene: TRBV27
CDR3 protein: CASTPHGGMGETQYF
CDR3 DNA: TGTGCCAGCACTCCACACGGAGGGATGGGAGAGACCCAGTACTTC

J gene: TRBJ1-1
D gene: -
clone size: -
V gene: TRBV18
CDR3 protein: CASSQQSNTEAFF
CDR3 DNA: TGTGCCAGCTCACAACAGTCGAACACTGAAGCTTTCTTT

J gene: TRBJ1-5
D gene: -
clone size: -
V gene: TRBV4-1
CDR3 protein: CASSQGDGSNQPQHF
CDR3 DNA: TGCGCCAGCAGCCAAGGGGACGGCTCCAATCAGCCCCAGCATTTT

J gene: TRBJ2-7
D gene: -
clone size: once
V gene: TRBV28
CDR3 protein: CASINPLLQGFEQYF
CDR3 DNA: TGTGCCAGCATCAACCCCCTTTTACAGGGATTCGAGCAGTACTTC

J gene: TRBJ2-1
D gene: -
clone size: -
V gene: TRBV11-2
CDR3 protein: CASSLGGLGTTEQFF
CDR3 DNA: TGTGCCAGCAGCTTAGGAGGCCTAGGTACTACGGAGCAGTTCTTC

J gene: TRBJ2-1
D gene: -
clone size: -
V gene: TRBV20-1
CDR3 protein: CSEGTINEQFF
CDR3 DNA: TGCAGTGAGGGTACCATCAATGAGCAGTTCTTC

J gene: TRBJ1-2
D gene: -
clone size: -
V gene: TRBV28
CDR3 protein: CASSTTAYGYTF
CDR3 DNA: TGTGCCAGCAGTACGACAGCGTATGGCTACACCTTC

J gene: TRBJ2-3
D gene: -
clone size: few
V gene: TRBV28
CDR3 protein: CASSVPGTRGFQYF
CDR3 DNA: TGTGCCAGCAGTGTGCCGGGCACACGAGGTTTTCAGTATTTT

J gene: TRBJ2-1
D gene: -
clone size: -
V gene: TRBV29-1
CDR3 protein: CSVDLGRGANNEQFF
CDR3 DNA: TGCAGCGTTGATTTAGGGAGGGGGGCTAACAATGAGCAGTTCTTC

J gene: TRBJ2-5
D gene: -
clone size: -
V gene: TRBV10-2
CDR3 protein: CASRQGGETQYF
CDR3 DNA: TGCGCCAGCAGACAGGGCGGGGAGACCCAGTACTTC

J gene: TRBJ2-1
D gene: TRBD2
clone size: -
V gene: TRBV10-1
CDR3 protein: CASSKAGIYNEQFF
CDR3 DNA: TGCGCCAGCAGTAAAGCGGGAATTTACAATGAGCAGTTCTTC

J gene: TRBJ2-6
D gene: -
clone size: -
V gene: TRBV9
CDR3 protein: CASSVAGNPYSGANVLTF
CDR3 DNA: TGTGCCAGCAGCGTAGCAGGAAATCCTTACTCTGGGGCCAACGTCCTGACTTTC

J gene: TRBJ1-1
D gene: -
clone size: -
V gene: TRBV5-1
CDR3 protein: CASSLDNFQTEAFF
CDR3 DNA: TGCGCCAGCAGCCTGGACAACTTTCAAACTGAAGCTTTCTTT

J gene: TRBJ2-7
D gene: TRBD1
clone size: -
V gene: TRBV19
CDR3 protein: CASSIAPGGSYEQYF
CDR3 DNA: TGTGCCAGTAGTATAGCGCCAGGGGGCTCCTACGAGCAGTACTTC

J gene: TRBJ2-1
D gene: TRBD1
clone size: -
V gene: TRBV6-6
CDR3 protein: CASSTIGTGNNEQFF
CDR3 DNA: TGTGCCAGCAGTACAATTGGGACAGGGAATAATGAGCAGTTCTTC

J gene: TRBJ2-7
D gene: -
clone size: -
V gene: TRBV2
CDR3 protein: CASRGQGLPYEQYF
CDR3 DNA: TGTGCCAGCAGGGGGCAGGGTCTACCCTACGAGCAGTACTTC

J gene: TRBJ1-1
D gene: TRBD1
clone size: -
V gene: TRBV5-1
CDR3 protein: CASSSGNRGTEAFF
CDR3 DNA: TGCGCCAGCAGCTCGGGTAACAGGGGCACTGAAGCTTTCTTT

J gene: TRBJ2-2
D gene: -
clone size: once
V gene: TRBV11-3
CDR3 protein: CASSPLAPPGELFF
CDR3 DNA: TGTGCCAGCAGCCCTCTAGCGCCCCCCGGGGAGCTGTTTTTT

J gene: TRBJ1-4
D gene: -
clone size: -
V gene: TRBV28
CDR3 protein: CASSFPQTNRGSQEKLFF
CDR3 DNA: TGTGCCAGCAGTTTTCCCCAGACGAATCGGGGTTCACAAGAAAAACTGTTTTTT

J gene: TRBJ2-3
D gene: TRBD2
clone size: -
V gene: TRBV11-2
CDR3 protein: CASSPSGLPIQF
CDR3 DNA: TGTGCCAGCAGCCCTTCGGGACTACCTATCCAATTT